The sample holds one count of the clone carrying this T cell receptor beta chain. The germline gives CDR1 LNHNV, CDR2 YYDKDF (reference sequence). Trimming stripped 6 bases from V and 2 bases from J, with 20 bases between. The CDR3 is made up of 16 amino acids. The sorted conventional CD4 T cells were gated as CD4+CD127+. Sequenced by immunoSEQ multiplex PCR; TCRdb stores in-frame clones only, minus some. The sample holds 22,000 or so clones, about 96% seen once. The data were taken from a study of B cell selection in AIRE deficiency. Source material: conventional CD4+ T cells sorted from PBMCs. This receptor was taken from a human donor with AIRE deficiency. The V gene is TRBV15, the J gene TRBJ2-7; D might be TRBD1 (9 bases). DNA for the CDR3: TGTGCCACCAGGGACGCCGGGAGGGACAGGGCCTACGAGCAGTACTTC. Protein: CATRDAGRDRAYEQYF. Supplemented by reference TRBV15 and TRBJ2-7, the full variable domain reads DAMVIQNPRYQVTQFGKPVTLSCSQTLNHNVMYWYQQKSSQAPKLLFHYYDKDFNNEADTPDNFQSRRPNTSFCFLDIRSPGLGDTAMYLCATRDAGRDRAYEQYFGPGTRLTVT.